The rows below give T cell receptor beta chains drawn from one sample of a study of blood T cell repertoires in COVID-19. Produced via immunoSEQ multiplex PCR; TCRdb's table is partial and in-frame only. This repertoire shows roughly 32,000 clones, approximately 95% found once; its top ten account for approximately 0.88%. Sequencing input: peripheral blood. These receptor sequences come from a male donor with active COVID-19. Both conserved end residues are part of each CDR3.

V: TRBV3-1/TRBV3-2; length: 15; J: TRBJ2-7; CDR3: CASSLLGGASYEQYF
V: TRBV5-1; length: 17; J: TRBJ1-4; CDR3: CASSLAGSEATNEKLFF
V: TRBV5-1; length: 14; J: TRBJ1-3; CDR3: CASSSGTGRDTIYF
V: TRBV5-4; length: 17; J: TRBJ2-7; CDR3: CASSSKIAGPVSYEQYF
V: TRBV25-1; length: 12; J: TRBJ1-1; CDR3: CASSTPGGEAFF
V: TRBV29-1; length: 10; J: TRBJ2-5; CDR3: CSVGRLAEYF
V: TRBV3-1/TRBV3-2; length: 15; J: TRBJ2-7; CDR3: CASSQRWTGAYEQYF
V: TRBV19; length: 15; J: TRBJ1-5; CDR3: CASSQGGALNQPQHF
V: TRBV6-4; length: 18; J: TRBJ1-1; CDR3: CASSDSGTGIRRNTEAFF
V: TRBV25-1; length: 14; J: TRBJ1-2; CDR3: CASSETAGRVVYTF
V: TRBV11-3; length: 13; J: TRBJ2-2; CDR3: CASSRPGQGELFF
V: TRBV4-1; length: 14; J: TRBJ1-1; CDR3: CASRNRATNTEAFF
V: TRBV6-2/TRBV6-3; length: 15; J: TRBJ1-4; CDR3: CASSLVGTGLEKLFF
V: TRBV12-3/TRBV12-4; length: 13; J: TRBJ1-5; CDR3: CASGRIGNQPQHF
V: TRBV5-1; length: 15; J: TRBJ2-7; CDR3: CASGDSGGLRYEQYF
V: TRBV11-3; length: 17; J: TRBJ2-1; CDR3: CASSPGLAGGLYNEQFF
V: TRBV7-8; length: 15; J: TRBJ1-1; CDR3: CASSSGGRQTSEAFF
V: TRBV30; length: 17; J: TRBJ1-5; CDR3: CAWSVLGPARSNQPQHF
V: TRBV9; length: 15; J: TRBJ1-1; CDR3: CASSVGGDLNTEAFF
V: TRBV18; length: 13; J: TRBJ2-7; CDR3: CASSDSTTYEQYF